The rows below give T cell receptor beta chains drawn from one sample of a study of T cell responses to AZD1222 COVID-19 vaccine. The method was immunoSEQ multiplex PCR; TCRdb's version includes in-frame clones alone and lacks a portion of them. The table lists 70,000 to 90,000 clones, approximately 88% of them singletons. The material sequenced was peripheral blood, taken on day 0 of AZD1222 vaccination. These receptors all come from an adult in good health. Both conserved end residues are part of each CDR3. The D gene is left open where the match is weak. Expanded clones are given a class, and other clones once, few, many or no size at all.

V gene	clone size	J gene	D gene	CDR3 protein	CDR3 DNA
TRBV30	.	TRBJ2-3	TRBD2	CAWSGGGDTDTQYF	TGTGCCTGGAGTGGCGGGGGAGACACAGATACGCAGTATTTT
TRBV2	.	TRBJ2-7	TRBD2	CASRGASGRGEQYF	TGTGCCAGCAGGGGGGCTAGCGGGAGAGGGGAGCAGTACTTC
TRBV29-1	.	TRBJ1-4	.	CSVGVQAEKLFF	TGCAGCGTTGGTGTGCAGGCTGAAAAACTGTTTTTT
TRBV30	.	TRBJ2-2	.	CAWSRLGGTGELFF	TGTGCCTGGAGTAGGCTGGGGGGCACCGGGGAGCTGTTTTTT
TRBV4-3	.	TRBJ2-7	TRBD2	CASSQGGGTSGIYEQYF	TGCGCCAGCAGCCAAGGTGGAGGGACTAGCGGGATATACGAGCAGTACTTC
TRBV12-5	.	TRBJ1-3	.	CASGYGGSGNTIYF	TGTGCTAGTGGTTACGGGGGTTCTGGAAACACCATATATTTT
TRBV29-1	.	TRBJ2-1	TRBD2	CSVAGTSGDNEQFF	TGCAGCGTCGCCGGGACTAGCGGGGACAATGAGCAGTTCTTC
TRBV18	once	TRBJ2-1	.	CASSPTTPYNEQFF	TGTGCCAGCTCACCAACGACTCCGTACAATGAGCAGTTCTTC
TRBV21-1	once	TRBJ2-1	.	CASSLFFMSSEISNYNEQFF	TGTGCCAGCAGCCTTTTTTTTATGTCCTCCGAAATCTCCAACTACAATGAGCAGTTCTTC
TRBV10-2	.	TRBJ2-2	TRBD2	CASTSGRTGELFF	TGCGCCAGCACTAGCGGGCGCACCGGGGAGCTGTTTTTT
TRBV5-1	.	TRBJ2-1	TRBD2	CASSQTSGGLYEQFF	TGCGCCAGCAGCCAAACTAGCGGGGGGTTATATGAGCAGTTCTTC
TRBV3-1/TRBV3-2	once	TRBJ2-1	.	CASSPLTTSGEQFF	TGTGCCAGCAGCCCCCTAACGACTAGTGGGGAGCAGTTCTTC
TRBV6-4	few	TRBJ2-7	TRBD1	CASSDPLGRTGVGEQYF	TGTGCCAGCAGTGACCCCTTAGGACGGACAGGAGTGGGCGAGCAGTACTTC
TRBV2	.	TRBJ1-1	.	CASSEQRANTEAFF	TGTGCCAGCAGTGAACAAAGGGCGAACACTGAAGCTTTCTTT
TRBV10-3	.	TRBJ1-5	.	CAIRQHGGSEQPQHF	TGTGCCATCCGGCAGCACGGAGGGTCTGAGCAGCCCCAGCATTTT
TRBV30	.	TRBJ1-6	.	CAWGGNLRSPLHF	TGTGCCTGGGGGGGGAATTTACGTTCACCCCTCCACTTT
TRBV27	.	TRBJ2-1	.	CASSLLASYNEQFF	TGTGCCAGCAGTTTGCTAGCTAGTTACAATGAGCAGTTCTTC
TRBV7-2	.	TRBJ1-5	.	CASSYDGGQPQHF	TGTGCCAGCAGCTACGATGGAGGTCAGCCCCAGCATTTT
TRBV5-6	.	TRBJ1-5	TRBD1	CASSPGQEVQPQHF	TGTGCCAGCAGCCCGGGACAGGAGGTTCAGCCCCAGCATTTT
TRBV5-1	.	TRBJ2-1	.	CASSGRLFNSYNEQFF	TGCGCCAGCAGCGGAAGACTCTTTAACTCCTACAATGAGCAGTTCTTC
TRBV6-1	.	TRBJ2-1	TRBD2	CASSELSLAGGPRSYNEQFF	TGTGCCAGCAGTGAATTAAGCCTAGCGGGAGGGCCTCGCTCCTACAATGAGCAGTTCTTC
TRBV25-1	.	TRBJ1-4	.	CASSFLSATNEKLFF	TGTGCCAGCAGTTTCCTGTCTGCAACTAATGAAAAACTGTTTTTT
TRBV7-2	.	TRBJ1-2	TRBD1	CASSLGPPRQGDQSGGYTF	TGTGCCAGCAGCTTAGGCCCCCCTCGACAGGGAGATCAATCCGGTGGCTACACCTTC
TRBV6-2/TRBV6-3	.	TRBJ1-1	.	CASSYYNTEAFF	TGTGCCAGCAGTTACTACAACACTGAAGCTTTCTTT
TRBV6-5	.	TRBJ1-3	TRBD1	CASSTRQGSRNTIYF	TGTGCCAGCAGTACCCGACAGGGCAGCAGAAACACCATATATTTT
TRBV14	.	TRBJ2-2	.	CASSYPTGSGELFF	TGTGCCAGCAGCTACCCGACAGGCTCCGGGGAGCTGTTTTTT
TRBV20-1	.	TRBJ1-1	TRBD1	CSATDRAGAFF	TGCAGTGCTACCGACAGGGCGGGAGCTTTCTTT
TRBV5-1	.	TRBJ1-4	TRBD1	CASRQGIATNEKLFF	TGCGCCAGCAGACAGGGGATTGCAACTAATGAAAAACTGTTTTTT
TRBV2	.	TRBJ1-1	.	CASSSTPGTEAFF	TGTGCCAGCAGTTCGACCCCGGGGACTGAAGCTTTCTTT
TRBV30	.	TRBJ2-7	.	CAWSVHIFEQYF	TGTGCCTGGAGTGTACACATTTTCGAGCAGTACTTC
TRBV5-1	.	TRBJ2-7	TRBD1	CASSLGGTGNSEQYF	TGCGCCAGCAGCTTGGGAGGGACAGGGAATTCCGAGCAGTACTTC
TRBV7-3	.	TRBJ2-3	.	CASSRSSGTDTQYF	TGTGCCAGCAGCCGTAGCTCAGGGACAGATACGCAGTATTTT
TRBV21-1	.	TRBJ2-1	.	CASRVGADGDEQFF	TGTGCCAGCAGAGTAGGGGCCGATGGCGATGAGCAGTTCTTC
TRBV4-2	.	TRBJ1-2	.	CASSQELGGANYGYTF	TGTGCCAGCAGCCAAGAACTGGGGGGGGCGAACTATGGCTACACCTTC
TRBV10-3	.	TRBJ1-5	.	CAISGNLDQPQHF	TGTGCCATCAGCGGGAACCTCGATCAGCCCCAGCATTTT
TRBV20-1	.	TRBJ2-7	.	CSARNSYEQYF	TGCAGTGCGCGAAACTCCTACGAGCAGTACTTC
TRBV5-1	.	TRBJ2-7	TRBD2	CASSLVASGRAGDNEQYF	TGCGCCAGCAGCTTGGTGGCTAGCGGGAGGGCGGGGGACAACGAGCAGTACTTC
TRBV29-1	.	TRBJ2-1	TRBD2	CSAPSSGGWDEQFF	TGCAGCGCCCCCAGTAGCGGGGGATGGGATGAGCAGTTCTTC
TRBV21-1	.	TRBJ2-5	.	CASSKEPMQGAKTQYF	TGTGCCAGCAGCAAAGAGCCTATGCAGGGGGCAAAGACCCAGTACTTC
TRBV11-3	.	TRBJ2-1	.	CASSLNGAEQFF	TGTGCCAGCAGCTTAAATGGAGCTGAGCAGTTCTTC
TRBV12-5	.	TRBJ1-2	.	CASGLVLSFRDLGVGYTF	TGTGCTAGTGGTTTGGTACTTAGTTTTCGAGACTTGGGCGTTGGCTACACCTTC
TRBV19	.	TRBJ2-3	.	CASSWTGVSTDTQYF	TGTGCCAGTAGCTGGACCGGCGTTAGCACAGATACGCAGTATTTT
TRBV10-3	once	TRBJ2-5	TRBD1	CAISGGTGLQETQYF	TGTGCCATCAGTGGGGGGACAGGGTTGCAAGAGACCCAGTACTTC
TRBV5-1	.	TRBJ1-1	TRBD1	CASSRTTGGDAEAFF	TGCGCCAGCAGCAGGACAACAGGGGGGGACGCTGAAGCTTTCTTT
TRBV27	.	TRBJ2-1	.	CASSDTGYNEQFF	TGTGCCAGCAGCGATACGGGGTACAATGAGCAGTTCTTC
TRBV27	.	TRBJ2-7	.	CASSLLPGSYEQYF	TGTGCCAGCAGTTTATTGCCGGGGTCCTACGAGCAGTACTTC
TRBV4-2	.	TRBJ2-7	TRBD2	CASSQEITSGGRYEQYF	TGTGCCAGCAGCCAAGAAATTACTAGCGGGGGACGTTACGAGCAGTACTTC
TRBV7-2	.	TRBJ2-1	TRBD1	CASSFDGQEHNEQFF	TGTGCCAGCAGCTTTGATGGACAGGAGCACAATGAGCAGTTCTTC
TRBV20-1	.	TRBJ1-1	.	CSALKGAEAFF	TGCAGTGCTCTCAAGGGGGCTGAAGCTTTCTTT
TRBV6-5	.	TRBJ1-6	.	CASSYVEPRDNSPLHF	TGTGCCAGCAGTTACGTGGAACCTAGGGATAATTCACCCCTCCACTTT
TRBV30	.	TRBJ2-7	.	CAWAKLQGYEQYF	TGTGCCTGGGCCAAACTGCAGGGATACGAGCAGTACTTC
TRBV6-2/TRBV6-3	.	TRBJ2-2	.	CASSSTQDPNTGELFF	TGTGCCAGCAGCTCTACACAGGACCCGAACACCGGGGAGCTGTTTTTT
TRBV5-1	.	TRBJ2-3	TRBD1	CASSRDRGTRTDTQYF	TGCGCCAGCAGCAGGGACAGGGGGACGAGAACAGATACGCAGTATTTT
TRBV30	.	TRBJ1-3	.	CAWSVDSGNTIYF	TGTGCCTGGAGTGTAGACTCTGGAAACACCATATATTTT
TRBV5-4	.	TRBJ2-3	TRBD2	CASSLTAGVTDTQYF	TGTGCCAGCAGCTTGACAGCGGGGGTTACAGATACGCAGTATTTT